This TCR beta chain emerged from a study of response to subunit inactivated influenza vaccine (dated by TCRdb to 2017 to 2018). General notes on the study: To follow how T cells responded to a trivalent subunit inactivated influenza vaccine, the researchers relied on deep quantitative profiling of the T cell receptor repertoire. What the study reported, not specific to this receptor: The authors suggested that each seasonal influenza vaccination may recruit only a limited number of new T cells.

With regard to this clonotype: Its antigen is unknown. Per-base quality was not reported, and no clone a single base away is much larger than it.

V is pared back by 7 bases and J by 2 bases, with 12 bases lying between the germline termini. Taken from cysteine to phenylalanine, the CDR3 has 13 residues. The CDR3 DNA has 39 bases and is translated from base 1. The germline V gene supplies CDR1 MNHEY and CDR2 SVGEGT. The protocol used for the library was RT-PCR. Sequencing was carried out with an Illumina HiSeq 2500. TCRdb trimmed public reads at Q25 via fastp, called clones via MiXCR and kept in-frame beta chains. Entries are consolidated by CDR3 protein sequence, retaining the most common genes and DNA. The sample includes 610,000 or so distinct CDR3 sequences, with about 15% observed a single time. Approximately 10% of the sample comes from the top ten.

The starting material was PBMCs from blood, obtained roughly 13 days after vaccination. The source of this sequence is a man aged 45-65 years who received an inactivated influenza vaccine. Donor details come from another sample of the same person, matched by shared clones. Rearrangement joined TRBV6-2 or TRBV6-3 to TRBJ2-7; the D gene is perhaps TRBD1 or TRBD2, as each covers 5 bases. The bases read TGTGCCAGCAAGAGGGCAGGGACCTACGAGCAGTACTTC. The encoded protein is CASKRAGTYEQYF.